Listed here are 21 T cell receptor beta chains from one sample, sequenced in a study of cytomegalovirus exposure and HLA in healthy donors. TCRdb's copy holds only in-frame clones and misses some; the assay was immunoSEQ multiplex PCR. The profile covers 150,000 or so clones, with approximately 88% appearing a single time and around 3.2% taken by the ten largest. Sample: PBMCs. Source of these receptors: a woman younger than 30 in good health and CMV-seropositive.

This clone was counted once. Other nucleotide sequences from this sample produce the same CDR3. J is TRBJ2-3 and V is TRBV9; D perhaps matches TRBD2 (6 bases). V was cut by 0 bases and J by 0 bases, with 8 bases left in between. The CDR3 is 15 residues long. In germline, CDR1 is SGDLS, CDR2 YYNGEE. CDR3 sequence: CASSVGGRSTDTQYF. The CDR3 bases are TGTGCCAGCAGCGTAGGGGGGAGGAGCACAGATACGCAGTATTTT.

The chain uses TRBV4-3 and TRBJ2-1; 11 nucleotides align to TRBD2. Per the germline V gene, CDR1 is LGHNA and CDR2 is YSLEER. The V gene end was trimmed by 0 bases and the J gene end by 6 bases; junction bases not matched to a gene: 4. The CDR3 length is 16 residues. CDR3 amino acids: CASSQELAGGTNEQFF. The CDR3 region has the DNA TGCGCCAGCAGCCAAGAGTTAGCGGGAGGGACCAATGAGCAGTTCTTC.

The CDR3 region is CASWDTGGIREQYF. CDR3 in DNA: TGTGCCAGCTGGGACACTGGGGGCATTCGGGAGCAGTACTTC. The rearrangement links TRBV6-1 to TRBJ2-7, with TRBD1 as a possible D gene (6 bases). Trimming pared 8 bases from V and 7 bases from J, leaving 21 bases between. The germline V gene has CDR1 MNHNS and CDR2 SASEGT. The CDR3 contains 14 residues.

The CDR3 DNA follows: TGTGCCAGCACGGGGACACCGATCCGAGAGACCCAGTACTTC. As protein: CASTGTPIRETQYF. The genes are TRBV6-1 and TRBJ2-5, with D possibly being TRBD1 (6 bases). The V gene lost 7 bases and the J gene lost 4 bases, with 16 bases spanning the gap. There are 14 residues in the CDR3. CDR1 is MNHNS and CDR2 is SASEGT in the germline V gene.

The chain couples TRBV5-1 to TRBJ2-3, with TRBD2 identical over 10 bases. V was pared by 2 bases and J by 3 bases, with 6 bases of the junction left unmatched. CDR1 and CDR2 (germline): SGHRS, YFSETQ. The CDR3 totals 16 residues. The CDR3 DNA is TGCGCCAGCAGCTTATCTAGCGGGAGACCTACAGATACGCAGTATTTT. Protein product: CASSLSSGRPTDTQYF. Combining the CDR3 with reference TRBV5-1 and TRBJ2-3 gives the whole variable domain KAGVTQTPRYLIKTRGQQVTLSCSPISGHRSVSWYQQTPGQGLQFLFEYFSETQRNKGNFPGRFSGRQFSNSRSEMNVSTLELGDSALYLCASSLSSGRPTDTQYFGPGTRLTVL.

The V and J genes are TRBV19 and TRBJ1-1, with D unclear. This CDR3 has 15 residues. Germline lookup yields CDR1 LNHDA and CDR2 SQIVND (reference sequence). V was cut by 7 bases and J by 0 bases, with 15 bases left in between. The CDR3 loop reads CASKEGSYMNTEAFF. CDR3 DNA sequence: TGTGCCAGTAAGGAGGGATCGTATATGAACACTGAAGCTTTCTTT.

The gene calls are TRBV12-5 and TRBJ2-7, with a weak D call TRBD1 (5 bases). The CDR3 spans 13 residues. The germline V and J ends were trimmed by 3 bases and 6 bases, with 12 bases remaining between them. CDR1 and CDR2 from the germline V gene are LGHNT and FRNRAP. The CDR3 spells CASGLVSGSEQYF. CDR3 nucleotide sequence: TGTGCTAGTGGTTTAGTCTCAGGGTCCGAGCAGTACTTC.

The chain couples TRBV4-1 to TRBJ2-1; a possible D gene is TRBD1 (6 bases). The CDR3 extends over 14 amino acids. Trimming removed 4 bases from V and 3 bases from J, with 10 bases in between. CDR1 and CDR2 from the germline V gene are MGHRA and YSYEKL. The CDR3 here is CASSPTDSYNEQFF. CDR3 coding DNA: TGCGCCAGCAGCCCCACGGACAGCTACAATGAGCAGTTCTTC.

The chain recombines TRBV9 with TRBJ2-7, with 12 bases aligning to TRBD1. This CDR3 contains 15 residues. Germline V gives CDR1 SGDLS, CDR2 YYNGEE. V lost 3 bases, J lost 6 bases, and 7 bases stayed unmatched. As DNA, the CDR3 is TGTGCCAGCAGCGATCGGGACAGGGGGCCTGGCGAGCAGTACTTC. This encodes CASSDRDRGPGEQYF.

The chain links TRBV27 to TRBJ2-1; 8 bases agree with TRBD2. This CDR3 has 17 residues. CDR1 is MNHEY, CDR2 SMNVEV, per germline (reference sequence). V dropped 2 bases and J dropped 3; count of bases not matched to a gene: 9. CDR3 nucleotides: TGTGCCAGCAGTTTAACACCGGGACTAGTTATCTACAATGAGCAGTTCTTC. This encodes CASSLTPGLVIYNEQFF.

The chain combines TRBV29-1 with TRBJ1-4; D ambiguous. CDR3 length equals 13 residues. V lost 5 bases to trimming and J lost 1 base, with 8 bases between them. Germline V CDR1 and CDR2: SQVTM, ANQGSEA. The CDR3 loop is CSVQIRTNEKLFF. The CDR3 region has the DNA TGCAGCGTTCAGATCAGAACTAATGAAAAACTGTTTTTT.

The chain links TRBV29-1 to TRBJ1-1, with D perhaps matching TRBD1 (5 bases). The V end was cut by 4 bases, the J end by 5 bases, with 11 bases between. Looked up from germline, CDR1 is SQVTM and CDR2 is ANQGSEA. The CDR3 has 12 amino acids. CDR3 protein: CSVAEGRTEAFF. In nucleotides, the CDR3 is TGCAGCGTTGCGGAGGGGCGAACTGAAGCTTTCTTT.

The chain has TRBV19 and TRBJ1-3; 9 bases map to TRBD1. Germline V gene data show CDR1 as LNHDA and CDR2 as SQIVND (reference sequence). The J segment lost 3 bases and the V segment lost 5 bases, leaving 8 bases of the junction unmatched. The CDR3 is 16 residues long. The CDR3 is CASSSTGGSYGNTIYF. CDR3 DNA: TGTGCCAGTAGTTCGACAGGGGGGTCTTATGGAAACACCATATATTTT. Full variable domain (missing parts from reference TRBV19 and TRBJ1-3): DGGITQSPKYLFRKEGQNVTLSCEQNLNHDAMYWYRQDPGQGLRLIYYSQIVNDFQKGDIAEGYSVSREKKESFPLTVTSAQKNPTAFYLCASSSTGGSYGNTIYFGEGSWLTVV.

The V call is TRBV30, the J call TRBJ2-3; 8 positions agree with TRBD1. The CDR3 covers 16 residues. J was trimmed by 0 bases and V by 1 base; bases with no gene match: 6. Germline CDR1 and CDR2: GTSNPN and SVGIG (reference sequence). CDR3 residues: CAWSAATGESTDTQYF. CDR3 coding DNA: TGTGCCTGGAGTGCAGCGACAGGGGAAAGCACAGATACGCAGTATTTT.

The chain employs TRBV18 and TRBJ1-2; D may be TRBD1 (5 bases). Germline V lookup: CDR1 KGHSH, CDR2 LQKENI. The CDR3 loop spans 13 amino acids. V lost 1 base to trimming and J lost 6 bases, with 9 bases between them. The CDR3 DNA reads as TGTGCCAGCTCACCACAGGGGAGGAATGGCTACACCTTC. Its protein is CASSPQGRNGYTF.

The J gene is TRBJ1-2, the V gene TRBV4-3; 9 nucleotides line up with TRBD1. Germline CDR1 and CDR2: LGHNA and YSLEER. The CDR3 sequence is 15 residues long. J was trimmed by 4 bases and V by 1 base; bases with no gene match: 4. The CDR3 coding sequence is TGCGCCAGCAGCCAAGTTCCGGGACAGGGCTATGGCTACACCTTC. Its protein product is CASSQVPGQGYGYTF.

V and J are TRBV7-9 and TRBJ2-3, with D perhaps matching TRBD2 (5 bases). The CDR3 length is 19 residues. CDR1 SEHNR and CDR2 FQNEAQ come from the germline V gene (reference sequence). V was trimmed by 2 bases and J by 0 bases, leaving 21 bases between them. The CDR3 sequence is CASSLFRGSRKSSTDTQYF. CDR3 DNA: TGTGCCAGCAGCTTATTCCGTGGGAGCCGAAAGTCTAGCACAGATACGCAGTATTTT.

This clone has just one count. The J gene is TRBJ2-7, the V gene TRBV11-3, with 8 bases that match TRBD2. Germline CDR1 reads SGHNT; CDR2 reads YENEEA. CDR3 length: 15 residues. The J segment lost 6 bases and the V segment lost 5 bases, leaving 12 bases of the junction unmatched. This CDR3 reads CASSNPRITSGEQYF. CDR3 DNA: TGTGCCAGCAGCAACCCACGTATCACTAGCGGCGAGCAGTACTTC.

The J gene is TRBJ2-7, the V gene TRBV5-1; maybe TRBD2 (5 bases). The CDR3 has 15 residues. Germline V lookup: CDR1 SGHRS, CDR2 YFSETQ. Trimming cost V 4 bases and J 5 bases, with 19 bases left between them. CDR3 protein: CASSPGLGPSHEQYF. The DNA of the CDR3 is TGCGCCAGCAGCCCGGGGTTAGGGCCCTCACACGAGCAGTACTTC.

CDR3: CASSYDRGYEQYF. CDR3 in DNA: TGTGCCAGCAGTTATGACAGGGGGTACGAGCAGTACTTC. The chain carries TRBV6-5 and TRBJ2-7; 9 nucleotides align to TRBD1. The V segment lost 3 bases and the J segment 4 bases; nucleotides outside the gene matches: 1. In germline, CDR1 is MNHEY, CDR2 SVGAGI. The CDR3 runs to 13 residues.

The V and J genes are TRBV6-6 and TRBJ1-4, with a possible D match to TRBD1 (5 bases). This CDR3 has 14 amino acids. V lost 0 bases, J lost 8 bases, and 10 bases lay in between. Germline CDR1 is MNHNY and CDR2 is SVGAGI (reference sequence). Here the CDR3 reads CASSYSGQREKLFF. For the CDR3, the DNA is TGTGCCAGCAGTTACTCGGGGCAGAGGGAAAAACTGTTTTTT.